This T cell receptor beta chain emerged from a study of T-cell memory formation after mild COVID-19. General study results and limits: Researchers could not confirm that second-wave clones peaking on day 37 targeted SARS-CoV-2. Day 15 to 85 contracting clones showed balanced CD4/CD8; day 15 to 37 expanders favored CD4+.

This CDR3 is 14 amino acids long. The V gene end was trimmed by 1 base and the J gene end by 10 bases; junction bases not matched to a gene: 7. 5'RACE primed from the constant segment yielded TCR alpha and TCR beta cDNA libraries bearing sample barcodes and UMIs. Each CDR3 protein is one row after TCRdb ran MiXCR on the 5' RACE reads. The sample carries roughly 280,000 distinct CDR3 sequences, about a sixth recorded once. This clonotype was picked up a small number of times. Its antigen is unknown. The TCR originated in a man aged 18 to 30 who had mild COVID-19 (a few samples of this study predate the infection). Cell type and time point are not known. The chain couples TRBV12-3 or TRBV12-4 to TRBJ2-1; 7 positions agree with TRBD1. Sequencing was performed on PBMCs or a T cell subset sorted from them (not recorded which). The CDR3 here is CASSLGQGGYEQFF. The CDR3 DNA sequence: TGTGCCAGCAGTTTAGGACAGGGTGGGTACGAGCAGTTCTTC.